This T cell receptor beta chain was captured in a study of OX40 agonist ivuxolimab in advanced cancers. Whole-study findings and limits: Clonal expansion from baseline to week 6 occurred in both CD4+ and CD8+ T cells.

The assay was immunoSEQ multiplex PCR, and TCRdb's table has in-frame clones only and misses some. Among some 19,000 clones listed, nearly 85% were seen once. To note about this clone: Its antigen is as yet unknown.

Germline CDR1 reads MNHEY; CDR2 reads SMNVEV (reference sequence). V gave up 0 bases and J gave up 7 bases, with 15 bases separating them. This CDR3 spans 16 amino acids. The rearrangement joins TRBV27 to TRBJ2-2; a possible D gene is TRBD1 (5 bases). The receptor was derived from an adult with an advanced solid tumor such as melanoma, head and neck, liver or kidney cancer. The input for sequencing was CD4+ or CD8+ T cells sorted from blood, taken in a trial of the OX40 agonist ivuxolimab. CDR3 nucleotides: TGTGCCAGCAGTTTATCGGCAGGGATGGTAGTCGGGGAGCTGTTTTTT. Residues: CASSLSAGMVVGELFF.